A single sample gave rise to the 31 T cell receptor beta chains below, sequenced in a study of cytomegalovirus exposure and HLA in healthy donors. PCR primers comprised 60 Vbeta and 13 Jbeta primers. Measured with immunoSEQ multiplex PCR; TCRdb has only the in-frame clones, and not every one. Of around 170,000 clones in the sample, approximately 84% were seen once. Sample: PBMCs. The receptors were gathered from a man in his fifties in good health and CMV-seronegative.

V and J are TRBV7-3 and TRBJ2-1; TRBD2 aligns across 7 bases. The CDR3 is 13 residues long. Looked up from germline, CDR1 is SGHTA and CDR2 is FQGTGA. V trimming: 5 bases; J trimming: 5 bases; junction bases outside the gene matches: 3. The CDR3 is CASSLGTNNEQFF. In nucleotides, the CDR3 is TGTGCCAGCAGCCTCGGGACTAACAATGAGCAGTTCTTC.

The rearrangement joins TRBV27 to TRBJ2-5; weak D call: TRBD1 (6 bases). Germline CDR1 reads MNHEY; CDR2 reads SMNVEV (reference sequence). Trimming shortened V by 5 bases and J by 4 bases, and 17 bases separated the two germline ends. The CDR3 runs to 15 residues. CDR3 sequence reads: CASSRQGGTGETQYF. The DNA of the CDR3 is TGTGCCAGCAGTCGGCAAGGGGGTACTGGAGAGACCCAGTACTTC.

This clone was observed once. An end of the junction does not agree with germline; a read error may underlie this. The V and J genes are TRBV7-9 and TRBJ2-1; TRBD1 agrees at 10 bases. The CDR3 totals 14 residues. Per the germline V gene, CDR1 is SEHNR and CDR2 is FQNEAQ (reference sequence). CDR3: CSSSPWTGGVEQFF. Here the CDR3 DNA reads TGTTCCAGCAGCCCCTGGACAGGGGGGGTTGAGCAGTTCTTC.

The chain uses TRBV6-1 and TRBJ2-5; 9 bases fit TRBD2. CDR3 length: 12 residues. CDR1 and CDR2 from the germline V gene are MNHNS and SASEGT. V gave up 11 bases and J gave up 4 bases; unmatched junction bases: 5. CDR3: CAGAGGSETQYF. The CDR3 DNA reads TGTGCCGGAGCGGGGGGATCAGAGACCCAGTACTTC.

The chain combines TRBV19 with TRBJ1-2; 8 bases match TRBD1. Unmatched junction bases numbered 12, after V lost 4 bases and J lost 8 bases. This CDR3 region has 15 residues. Germline V gives CDR1 LNHDA, CDR2 SQIVND (reference sequence). CDR3 DNA sequence: TGTGCCAGTAGTAGTCGGACAGGGTCACGATCGGGCTACACCTTC. This translates into CASSSRTGSRSGYTF. The whole variable domain, filled in from reference TRBV19 and TRBJ1-2, reads DGGITQSPKYLFRKEGQNVTLSCEQNLNHDAMYWYRQDPGQGLRLIYYSQIVNDFQKGDIAEGYSVSREKKESFPLTVTSAQKNPTAFYLCASSSRTGSRSGYTFGSGTRLTVV.

V usage is TRBV2 and J usage is TRBJ2-3, with D hard to call. Germline V gene sequence: CDR1 SNHLY, CDR2 FYNNEI. Between the trimmed V and J ends, which lost 5 bases and 0 bases, there was a span of 9 bases. The CDR3 covers 14 residues. CDR3 bases: TGTGCCAGCAGTCGCCTAGAGAGCACAGATACGCAGTATTTT. It yields the protein CASSRLESTDTQYF. Full variable domain (outside the CDR3, taken from reference TRBV2 and TRBJ2-3): EPEVTQTPSHQVTQMGQEVILRCVPISNHLYFYWYRQILGQKVEFLVSFYNNEISEKSEIFDDQFSVERPDGSNFTLKIRSTKLEDSAMYFCASSRLESTDTQYFGPGTRLTVL.

The genes are TRBV18 and TRBJ2-1; a possible D gene is TRBD2 (6 bases). Germline lookup yields CDR1 KGHSH and CDR2 LQKENI. The CDR3 is 14 amino acids. Trimming stripped 5 bases from V and 5 bases from J, with 13 bases between. CDR3 nucleotide sequence: TGTGCCAGCTCAACCTGGCGGGGCCACAATGAGCAGTTCTTC. It translates to CASSTWRGHNEQFF.

J is TRBJ2-7 and V is TRBV27, with D unclear. This CDR3 has 13 amino acids. CDR1 and CDR2 (germline): MNHEY, SMNVEV (reference sequence). Deletions cut 4 bases from V and 3 bases from J, with 10 bases between. CDR3 sequence: CASSYAVFYEQYF. In nucleotides, the CDR3 is TGTGCCAGCAGTTATGCAGTCTTCTACGAGCAGTACTTC.

The CDR3 spells CASSQVAFDSRVLGGQNIQYF. In DNA form, the CDR3 reads TGCGCCAGCAGCCAAGTTGCCTTCGACTCCAGGGTATTAGGCGGACAAAACATTCAGTACTTC. This chain links TRBV4-3 with TRBJ2-4; possibly TRBD1 for D (5 bases). Germline loops: CDR1 LGHNA, CDR2 YSLEER. CDR3 length: 21 residues. V was clipped by 1 base and J by 5 bases, with 30 bases between them.

J is TRBJ1-4 and V is TRBV28, with unresolved D. The CDR3 totals 14 residues. Per the germline V gene, CDR1 is MDHEN and CDR2 is SYDVKM. The V end was cut by 2 bases, the J end by 8 bases, with 12 bases between. This CDR3 is CASSLGQAGEKLFF. The CDR3 DNA is TGTGCCAGCAGTTTAGGGCAAGCGGGGGAAAAACTGTTTTTT.

The V gene is TRBV11-2, the J gene TRBJ2-7; D not resolved. Germline CDR1 reads SGHAT; CDR2 reads FQNNGV. The CDR3 is made up of 12 amino acids. The V end lost 2 bases, the J end lost 7 bases, and 9 bases lay between the germline ends. The CDR3 reads CASSLRVYEQYF. CDR3 DNA sequence: TGTGCCAGCAGCTTACGGGTCTATGAGCAGTACTTC. The full variable domain, rest sourced from reference TRBV11-2 and TRBJ2-7, is EAGVAQSPRYKIIEKRQSVAFWCNPISGHATLYWYQQILGQGPKLLIQFQNNGVVDDSQLPKDRFSAERLKGVDSTLKIQPAKLEDSAVYLCASSLRVYEQYFGPGTRLTVT.

About this clone: One end of the junction varies from germline; a read error may be responsible. This chain connects TRBV7-9 to TRBJ1-1; TRBD1 might be the D (6 bases). The length of the CDR3 is 13 residues. Germline CDR1 reads SEHNR; CDR2 reads FQNEAQ (reference sequence). The CDR3: CSIRVANDGGGVF. The CDR3 nucleotides read TGTTCCATTAGAGTAGCCAATGACGGTGGGGGCGTCTTT.

This clone was observed a single time. The genes are TRBV14 and TRBJ2-7; TRBD1 matches at 7 bases. This CDR3 is built from 15 residues. From germline, CDR1 is SGHDN and CDR2 FVKESK. The J segment lost 3 bases and the V segment lost 7 bases, leaving 12 bases of the junction unmatched. CDR3 bases: TGTGCCAGCACACCCCCGGGACAGAAGAGCTACGAGCAGTACTTC. Encoded protein: CASTPPGQKSYEQYF.

The J gene is TRBJ1-1, the V gene TRBV30, with D unclear. The CDR3 runs to 12 residues. Germline CDR1 reads GTSNPN; CDR2 reads SVGIG (reference sequence). V was pared by 4 bases and J by 1 base, with 7 bases between. The CDR3 protein is CAWMAGNTEAFF. CDR3 bases: TGTGCCTGGATGGCGGGGAACACTGAAGCTTTCTTT.

The chain has TRBV30 and TRBJ2-5; 7 positions agree with TRBD2. J was trimmed by 1 base and V by 1 base; bases with no gene match: 0. Looked up from germline, CDR1 is GTSNPN and CDR2 is SVGIG (reference sequence). The CDR3 sequence is 13 residues long. The CDR3: CAWSGLAQETQYF. The CDR3 DNA sequence: TGTGCCTGGAGTGGACTAGCCCAAGAGACCCAGTACTTC. The full variable domain, completed using reference TRBV30 and TRBJ2-5, is SQTIHQWPATLVQPVGSPLSLECTVEGTSNPNLYWYRQAAGRGLQLLFYSVGIGQISSEVPQNLSASRPQDRQFILSSKKLLLSDSGFYLCAWSGLAQETQYFGPGTRLLVL.

The CDR3 loop is CASSLAGGGTEAFF. The CDR3 DNA is TGTGCCAGCAGCTTAGCAGGGGGTGGCACTGAAGCTTTCTTT. J is TRBJ1-1 and V is TRBV11-2; 7 bases map to TRBD1. Per the germline V gene, CDR1 is SGHAT and CDR2 is FQNNGV. The CDR3 sequence is 14 residues long. J gave up 4 bases and V 1 base, and 3 bases lay outside the gene matches.

CDR3: CASRRLSSYNSPLHF. CDR3 nucleotides: TGTGCCAGCAGGAGACTGAGCTCCTATAATTCACCCCTCCACTTT. The rearrangement links TRBV27 to TRBJ1-6; unclear D gene. The CDR3 is 15 residues long. The ends were cut back, 6 bases at V and 0 bases at J, with 9 bases in the middle. CDR1 is MNHEY and CDR2 is SMNVEV in the germline V gene (reference sequence).

The gene calls are TRBV7-9 and TRBJ1-6, with D tentatively TRBD1 (5 bases). The CDR3 sequence is 14 residues long. Trimming removed 3 bases from V and 9 bases from J, with 12 bases in between. Looked up from germline, CDR1 is SEHNR and CDR2 is FQNEAQ (reference sequence). The CDR3 here is CASSFDSSSSPLHF. In nucleotides, the CDR3 is TGTGCCAGCAGCTTTGACAGCTCTTCTTCACCCCTCCACTTT.

This clone has a single count. This chain links TRBV7-9 with TRBJ2-5; D unclear. Trimming stripped 1 base from V and 6 bases from J, with 9 bases between. Germline V gives CDR1 SEHNR, CDR2 FQNEAQ (reference sequence). The CDR3 is 13 residues long. The CDR3 DNA reads TGTGCCAGCAGCTTAGTCCCTTATCAGACCCAGTACTTC. Protein sequence: CASSLVPYQTQYF. The full variable domain, in which reference TRBV7-9 and TRBJ2-5 provide the parts outside the CDR3, is DTGVSQNPRHKITKRGQNVTFRCDPISEHNRLYWYRQTLGQGPEFLTYFQNEAQLEKSRLLSDRFSAERPKGSFSTLEIQRTEQGDSAMYLCASSLVPYQTQYFGPGTRLLVL.

The chain employs TRBV30 and TRBJ2-5, with 7 bases identical to TRBD1. The end of the DNA fits TRBJ2-7 better, so the J call may be wrong. This CDR3 has 12 amino acids. Per the germline V gene, CDR1 is GTSNPN and CDR2 is SVGIG (reference sequence). The CDR3, as DNA: TGTGCCTGGAGTGTACAGGGGAACGAGCAGTACTTC. It codes for CAWSVQGNEQYF.

This clone occurred a few times. The chain couples TRBV5-1 to TRBJ1-1; D unresolved. The length of the CDR3 is 17 residues. The V end lost 2 bases, the J end lost 1 base, and 18 bases lay between the germline ends. Germline V CDR1 and CDR2: SGHRS, YFSETQ. In nucleotides, the CDR3 is TGCGCCAGCAGCTTCGAGAACCCGGGGTTCGGGAACACTGAAGCTTTCTTT. Amino acids: CASSFENPGFGNTEAFF.

This sequence joins TRBV5-5 and TRBJ2-4, with a weak D call TRBD2 (5 bases). The CDR3 is made up of 16 amino acids. V lost 4 bases, J lost 0 bases, and 14 bases lay in between. From germline, CDR1 is SGHKS and CDR2 YYEKEE (reference sequence). This CDR3 reads CASSPSGGLAKNIQYF. CDR3 sequence (DNA): TGTGCCAGCAGCCCGTCAGGAGGATTAGCCAAAAACATTCAGTACTTC. The full variable domain, rest sourced from reference TRBV5-5 and TRBJ2-4, is DAGVTQSPTHLIKTRGQQVTLRCSPISGHKSVSWYQQVLGQGPQFIFQYYEKEERGRGNFPDRFSARQFPNYSSELNVNALLLGDSALYLCASSPSGGLAKNIQYFGAGTRLSVL.

This chain uses TRBV13 with TRBJ1-4; 7 positions agree with TRBD1. Trimming at V came to 0 bases and at J to 3 bases, leaving 7 bases not matched to a gene. CDR3 length equals 17 residues. Germline lookup yields CDR1 PRHDT and CDR2 FYEKMQ (reference sequence). Here the CDR3 reads CASSLGGTENANEKLFF. Here the CDR3 DNA reads TGTGCCAGCAGCTTAGGAGGGACAGAGAACGCTAATGAAAAACTGTTTTTT.

A few counts support this clone. V is TRBV4-1 and J is TRBJ2-7; TRBD1 agrees at 8 bases. This CDR3 comprises 16 residues. CDR1 is MGHRA and CDR2 is YSYEKL in the germline V gene. Germline trimming cut 1 base from V and 2 bases from J; bases unmatched to any gene: 7. The CDR3 DNA reads as TGCGCCAGCAGCCAAGGTGCCGGACAGGGAACCTACGAGCAGTACTTC. Translation: CASSQGAGQGTYEQYF.

The rearrangement joins TRBV5-5 to TRBJ1-1, with D possibly TRBD1 on 6 matching bases. There are 13 residues in the CDR3. The germline gives CDR1 SGHKS, CDR2 YYEKEE (reference sequence). Trimming pared 5 bases from V and 4 bases from J, leaving 12 bases between. The CDR3 region has the DNA TGTGCCAGCAGGTTAACAGGGCCCACTGAAGCTTTCTTT. Translating it yields CASRLTGPTEAFF.

The CDR3 DNA sequence: TGTGCCAGCAGTCCACAGGGGAGGTTGTACGAGCAGTACTTC. Translation gives CASSPQGRLYEQYF. V and J are TRBV27 and TRBJ2-7, with D tentatively TRBD1 (7 bases). The V end lost 5 bases, the J end lost 4 bases, and 15 bases lay between the germline ends. Germline values: CDR1 MNHEY, CDR2 SMNVEV (reference sequence). The CDR3 is 14 residues long.

The chain links TRBV18 to TRBJ2-2; D may be TRBD1 (6 bases). The length of the CDR3 is 15 residues. Per the germline V gene, CDR1 is KGHSH and CDR2 is LQKENI. Trimming left V 8 bases short and J 2 bases short, with 15 bases between. The chain's CDR3 is CASLVWGQNTGELFF. DNA of the CDR3: TGTGCCAGCCTCGTCTGGGGGCAAAACACCGGGGAGCTGTTTTTT.

The chain links TRBV7-2 to TRBJ1-1; TRBD1 is a possible D gene (5 bases). The CDR3 runs 16 residues. Germline CDR1 is SGHTA and CDR2 is FQGNSA. The V end was cut by 5 bases, the J end by 5 bases, with 21 bases between. The CDR3 spells CASSPGGRRYNTEAFF. The CDR3 DNA reads TGTGCCAGCAGCCCGGGGGGGAGGAGGTATAATACTGAAGCTTTCTTT.

V and J are TRBV19 and TRBJ2-2, with D tentatively TRBD2 (5 bases). V dropped 7 bases and J dropped 7 bases, with 13 bases sitting between them. Germline V gene sequence: CDR1 LNHDA, CDR2 SQIVND (reference sequence). The CDR3 spans 13 residues. The CDR3 reads CASNGGWGGELFF. For the CDR3, the DNA is TGTGCCAGTAATGGCGGGTGGGGCGGGGAGCTGTTTTTT. Variable domain in full (rest from reference TRBV19 and TRBJ2-2): DGGITQSPKYLFRKEGQNVTLSCEQNLNHDAMYWYRQDPGQGLRLIYYSQIVNDFQKGDIAEGYSVSREKKESFPLTVTSAQKNPTAFYLCASNGGWGGELFFGEGSRLTVL.

The chain joins TRBV6-5 to TRBJ2-7, with D possibly matching TRBD1 (5 bases). Germline V gene data show CDR1 as MNHEY and CDR2 as SVGAGI. V dropped 2 bases and J dropped 5 bases, with 10 bases sitting between them. The CDR3 runs to 13 residues. The CDR3 DNA reads TGTGCCAGCAGTTACGCCAGGGCTAACGAGCAGTACTTC. Translated: CASSYARANEQYF.

This clone was observed a handful of times. The CDR3 DNA reads as TGCAGCGTTGACCGCCTAGGACAGGGCGCCTATGGCTACACCTTC. It translates to CSVDRLGQGAYGYTF. The chain has TRBV29-1 and TRBJ1-2; TRBD1 matches at 8 bases. The trim removed 3 bases at V and 4 bases at J, leaving 10 bases unmatched. CDR1 SQVTM and CDR2 ANQGSEA come from the germline V gene. CDR3 length equals 15 residues. Drawing the rest from reference TRBV29-1 and TRBJ1-2, the complete variable domain is SAVISQKPSRDICQRGTSLTIQCQVDSQVTMMFWYRQQPGQSLTLIATANQGSEATYESGFVIDKFPISRPNLTFSTLTVSNMSPEDSSIYLCSVDRLGQGAYGYTFGSGTRLTVV.